This TCR beta chain was recorded in a study of cytomegalovirus exposure and HLA in healthy donors. Overall study results and limits: Data from an earlier analysis indicated that most TCR beta V segments were productive either about 90% or about 30% of the time.

About this clone itself: The antigen is undetermined.

PCR primers comprised 60 Vbeta and 13 Jbeta primers. TCRdb keeps only in-frame clones here, not all; method: immunoSEQ multiplex PCR. The data show around 150,000 clones, with roughly four fifths seen just once and 1.3% to 1.5% held by the top ten. V lost 3 bases, J lost 8 bases, and 8 bases lay in between. CDR1 and CDR2 from the germline V gene are MDHEN and SYDVKM. CDR3 length: 12 residues. The sample was PBMCs. The source is a man aged 60 to 69 in good health and CMV-seronegative. This chain connects TRBV28 to TRBJ2-4; no reliable D call. The CDR3 spells CASSLGRYIQYF. In DNA form, the CDR3 reads TGTGCCAGCAGTTTGGGCAGGTACATTCAGTACTTC. Looking up the rest from reference TRBV28 and TRBJ2-4 gives the full variable domain: DVKVTQSSRYLVKRTGEKVFLECVQDMDHENMFWYRQDPGLGLRLIYFSYDVKMKEKGDIPEGYSVSREKKERFSLILESASTNQTSMYLCASSLGRYIQYFGAGTRLSVL.